This T cell receptor beta chain was identified during a study of cytomegalovirus exposure and HLA in healthy donors. Study-wide context: The 90 to 150 validation repertoires were produced on the same platform as the 650 to 800 repertoires of the first cohort. This was reported in a later analysis.

Study-wide points: The authors enumerated 150 to 200 TCR beta chains as linked to cytomegalovirus. There were a few CMV-associated chains whose specificity for CMV antigens was confirmed in vitro.

Concerning this clone: Its specificity is not known.

The ends were cut back, 1 base at V and 8 bases at J, with 12 bases in the middle. The CDR3 is made up of 14 amino acids. Germline V gene sequence: CDR1 SGHRS, CDR2 YFSETQ. The table came from immunoSEQ multiplex PCR; TCRdb's copy has only in-frame clones and leaves some out. Of hundreds of thousands of clones listed, 86% are singletons. The origin of this receptor is a woman between 18 and 29 years old in good health and CMV-seronegative. The sample taken for sequencing was PBMCs. The genes are TRBV5-1 and TRBJ1-4, with D tentatively TRBD1 (6 bases). The chain's CDR3 is CASSLLQGMEKLFF. The DNA for the CDR3 is TGCGCCAGCAGCTTGTTACAGGGAATGGAAAAACTGTTTTTT.